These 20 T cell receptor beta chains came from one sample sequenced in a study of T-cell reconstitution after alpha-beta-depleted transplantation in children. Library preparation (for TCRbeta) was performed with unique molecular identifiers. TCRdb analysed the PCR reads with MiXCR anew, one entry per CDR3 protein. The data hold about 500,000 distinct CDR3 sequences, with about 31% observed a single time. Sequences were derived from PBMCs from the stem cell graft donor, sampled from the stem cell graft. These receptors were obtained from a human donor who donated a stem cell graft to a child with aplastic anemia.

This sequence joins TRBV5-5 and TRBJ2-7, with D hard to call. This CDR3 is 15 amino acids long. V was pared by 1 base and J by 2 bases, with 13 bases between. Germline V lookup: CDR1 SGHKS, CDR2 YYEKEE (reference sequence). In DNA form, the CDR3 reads TGTGCCAGCAGCTTGAGCAGTTTGACCACCTACGAGCAGTACGTC. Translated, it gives CASSLSSLTTYEQYV.

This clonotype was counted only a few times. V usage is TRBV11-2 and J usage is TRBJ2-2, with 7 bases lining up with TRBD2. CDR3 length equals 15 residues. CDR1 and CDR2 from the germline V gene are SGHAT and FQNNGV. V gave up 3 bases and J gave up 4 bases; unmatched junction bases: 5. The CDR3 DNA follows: TGTGCCAGCAGCTTCACAGCGGGACCCACCGGGGAGCTGTTTTTT. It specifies CASSFTAGPTGELFF.

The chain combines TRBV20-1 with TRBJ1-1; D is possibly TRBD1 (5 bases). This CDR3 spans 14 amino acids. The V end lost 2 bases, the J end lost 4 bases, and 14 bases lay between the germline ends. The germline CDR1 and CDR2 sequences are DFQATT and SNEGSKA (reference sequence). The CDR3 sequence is CSARIRGFPTEAFF. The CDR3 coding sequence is TGCAGTGCTAGAATCCGGGGGTTTCCCACTGAAGCTTTCTTT.

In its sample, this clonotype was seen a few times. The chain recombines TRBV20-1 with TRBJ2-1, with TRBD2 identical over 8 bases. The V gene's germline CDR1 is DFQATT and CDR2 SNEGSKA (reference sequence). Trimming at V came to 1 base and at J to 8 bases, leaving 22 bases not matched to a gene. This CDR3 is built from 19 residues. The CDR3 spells CSARVPPGGAGGPLDEQFF. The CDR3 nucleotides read TGCAGTGCTAGAGTCCCCCCCGGGGGCGCGGGAGGACCCTTGGATGAGCAGTTCTTC.

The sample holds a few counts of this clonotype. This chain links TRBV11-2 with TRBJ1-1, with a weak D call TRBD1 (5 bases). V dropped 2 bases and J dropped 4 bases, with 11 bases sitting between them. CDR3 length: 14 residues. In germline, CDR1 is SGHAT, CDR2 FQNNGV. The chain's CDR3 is CASSLQGLGTEAFF. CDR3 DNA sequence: TGTGCCAGCAGCTTACAGGGTTTGGGCACTGAAGCTTTCTTT.

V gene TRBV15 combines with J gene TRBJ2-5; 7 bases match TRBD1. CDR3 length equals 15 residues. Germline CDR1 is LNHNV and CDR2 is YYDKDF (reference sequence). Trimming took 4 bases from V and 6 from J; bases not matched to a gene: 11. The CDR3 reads CATSTAHRGTQTQYF. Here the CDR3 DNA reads TGTGCCACCAGCACAGCCCACAGGGGAACGCAGACCCAGTACTTC. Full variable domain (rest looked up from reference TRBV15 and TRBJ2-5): DAMVIQNPRYQVTQFGKPVTLSCSQTLNHNVMYWYQQKSSQAPKLLFHYYDKDFNNEADTPDNFQSRRPNTSFCFLDIRSPGLGDTAMYLCATSTAHRGTQTQYFGPGTRLLVL.

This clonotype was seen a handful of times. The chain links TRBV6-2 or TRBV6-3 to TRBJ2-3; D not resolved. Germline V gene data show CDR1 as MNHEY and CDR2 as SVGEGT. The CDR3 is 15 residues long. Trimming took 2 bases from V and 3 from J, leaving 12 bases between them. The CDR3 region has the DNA TGTGCCAGCAGTTACCCCTCCGATCGAACAGATACGCAGTATTTT. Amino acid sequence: CASSYPSDRTDTQYF.

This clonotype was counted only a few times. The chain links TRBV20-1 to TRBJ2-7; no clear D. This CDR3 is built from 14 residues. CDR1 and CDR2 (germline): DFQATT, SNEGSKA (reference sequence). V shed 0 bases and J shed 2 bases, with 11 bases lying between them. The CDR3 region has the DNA TGCAGTGCTAGAGACCACAGTTCAGCCTACGAGCAGTACTTC. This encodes CSARDHSSAYEQYF.

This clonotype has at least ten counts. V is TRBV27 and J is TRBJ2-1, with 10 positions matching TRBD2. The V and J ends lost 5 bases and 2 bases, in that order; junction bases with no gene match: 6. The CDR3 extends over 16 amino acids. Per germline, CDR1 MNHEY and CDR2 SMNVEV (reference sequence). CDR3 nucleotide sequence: TGTGCCAGCAGTGAACCGACTAGCGGGCCCTACAATGAGCAGTTCTTC. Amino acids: CASSEPTSGPYNEQFF.

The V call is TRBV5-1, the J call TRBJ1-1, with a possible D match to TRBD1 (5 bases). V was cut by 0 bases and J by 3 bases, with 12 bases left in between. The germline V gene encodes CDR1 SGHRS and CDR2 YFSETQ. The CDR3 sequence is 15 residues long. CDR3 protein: CASSLVPREDTEAFF. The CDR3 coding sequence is TGCGCCAGCAGCTTGGTTCCCAGGGAAGACACTGAAGCTTTCTTT.

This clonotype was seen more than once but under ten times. This chain's CDR3 is CASSFGQAFGPLHF. CDR3 nucleotides: TGTGCCAGCAGCTTCGGACAGGCCTTTGGCCCCCTCCACTTT. The chain has TRBV5-6 and TRBJ1-6, with 7 bases that match TRBD1. From germline, CDR1 is SGHDT and CDR2 YYEEEE. The V segment lost 2 bases and the J segment 13 bases; nucleotides outside the gene matches: 9. The CDR3 contains 14 residues.

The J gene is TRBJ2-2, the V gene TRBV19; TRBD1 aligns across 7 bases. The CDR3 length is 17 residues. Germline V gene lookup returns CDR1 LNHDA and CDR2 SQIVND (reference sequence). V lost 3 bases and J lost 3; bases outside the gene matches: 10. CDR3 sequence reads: CASSIGLDRVDTGELFF. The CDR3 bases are TGTGCCAGTAGTATTGGACTCGACAGGGTCGACACCGGGGAGCTGTTTTTT.

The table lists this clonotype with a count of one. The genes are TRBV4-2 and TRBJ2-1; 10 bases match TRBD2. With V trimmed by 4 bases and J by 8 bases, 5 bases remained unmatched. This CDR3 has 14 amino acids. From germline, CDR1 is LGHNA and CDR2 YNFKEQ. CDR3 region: CASSPGLANDEQFF. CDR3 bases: TGTGCCAGCAGCCCGGGACTAGCGAACGATGAGCAGTTCTTC.

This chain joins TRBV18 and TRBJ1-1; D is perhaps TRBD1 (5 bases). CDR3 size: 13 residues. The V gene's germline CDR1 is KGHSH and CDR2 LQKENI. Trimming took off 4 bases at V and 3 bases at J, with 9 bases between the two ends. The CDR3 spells CASSQGPYTEAFF. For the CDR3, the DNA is TGTGCCAGCTCACAGGGGCCCTACACTGAAGCTTTCTTT.

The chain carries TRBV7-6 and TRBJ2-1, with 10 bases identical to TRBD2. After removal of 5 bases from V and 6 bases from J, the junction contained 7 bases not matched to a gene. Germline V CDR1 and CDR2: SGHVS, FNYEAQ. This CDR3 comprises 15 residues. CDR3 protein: CASSLQAGGPNEQFF. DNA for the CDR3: TGTGCCAGCAGCCTGCAAGCGGGAGGGCCCAATGAGCAGTTCTTC. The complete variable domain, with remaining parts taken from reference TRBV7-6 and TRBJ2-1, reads GAGVSQSPRYKVTKRGQDVALRCDPISGHVSLYWYRQALGQGPEFLTYFNYEAQQDKSGLPNDRFSAERPEGSISTLTIQRTEQRDSAMYRCASSLQAGGPNEQFFGPGTRLTVL.

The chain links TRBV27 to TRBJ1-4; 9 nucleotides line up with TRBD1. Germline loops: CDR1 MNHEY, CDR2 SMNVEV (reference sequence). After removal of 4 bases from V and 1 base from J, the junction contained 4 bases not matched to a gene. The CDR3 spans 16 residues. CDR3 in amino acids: CASSYRGHGTNEKLFF. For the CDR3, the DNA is TGTGCCAGCAGTTACAGGGGGCATGGAACTAATGAAAAACTGTTTTTT.

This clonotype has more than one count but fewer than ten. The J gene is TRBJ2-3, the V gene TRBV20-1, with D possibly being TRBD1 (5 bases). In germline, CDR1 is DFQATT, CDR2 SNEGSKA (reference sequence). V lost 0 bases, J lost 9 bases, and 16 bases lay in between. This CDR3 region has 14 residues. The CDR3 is CSARDTGLGQTQYF. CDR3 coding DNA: TGCAGTGCTAGAGATACGGGCTTGGGGCAGACGCAGTATTTT.

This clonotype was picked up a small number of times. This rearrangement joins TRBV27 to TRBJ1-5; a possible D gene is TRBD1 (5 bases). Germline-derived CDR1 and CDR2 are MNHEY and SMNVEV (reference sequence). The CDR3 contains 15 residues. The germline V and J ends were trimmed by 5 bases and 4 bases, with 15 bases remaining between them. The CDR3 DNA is TGTGCCAGCAGTCCGCGGGACGGAGCAAATCAGCCCCAGCATTTT. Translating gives CASSPRDGANQPQHF.

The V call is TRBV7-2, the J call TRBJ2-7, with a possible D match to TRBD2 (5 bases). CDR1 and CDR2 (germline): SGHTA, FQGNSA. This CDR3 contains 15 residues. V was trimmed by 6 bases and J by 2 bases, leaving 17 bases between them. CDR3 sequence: CASRIAGGNPYEQYF. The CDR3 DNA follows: TGTGCCAGCAGGATCGCTGGAGGTAACCCCTACGAGCAGTACTTC.

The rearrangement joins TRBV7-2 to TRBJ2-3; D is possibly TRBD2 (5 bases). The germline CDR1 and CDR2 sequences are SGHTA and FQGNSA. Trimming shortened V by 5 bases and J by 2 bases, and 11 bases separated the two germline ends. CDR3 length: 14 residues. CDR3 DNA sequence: TGTGCCAGCAGCGTCGGGATCTCCACAGATACGCAGTATTTT. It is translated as CASSVGISTDTQYF.